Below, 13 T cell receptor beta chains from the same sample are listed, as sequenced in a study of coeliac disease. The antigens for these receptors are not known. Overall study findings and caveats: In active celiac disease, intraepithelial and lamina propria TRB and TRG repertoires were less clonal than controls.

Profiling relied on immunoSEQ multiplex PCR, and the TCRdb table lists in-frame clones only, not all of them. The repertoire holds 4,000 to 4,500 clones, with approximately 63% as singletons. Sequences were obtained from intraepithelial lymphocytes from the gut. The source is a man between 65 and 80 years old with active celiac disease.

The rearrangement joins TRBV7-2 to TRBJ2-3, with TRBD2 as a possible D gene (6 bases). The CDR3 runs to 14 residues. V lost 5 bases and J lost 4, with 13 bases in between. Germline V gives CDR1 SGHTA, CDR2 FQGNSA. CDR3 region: CASSPYSGADTQYF. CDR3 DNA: TGTGCCAGCAGCCCATATTCGGGGGCAGATACGCAGTATTTT.

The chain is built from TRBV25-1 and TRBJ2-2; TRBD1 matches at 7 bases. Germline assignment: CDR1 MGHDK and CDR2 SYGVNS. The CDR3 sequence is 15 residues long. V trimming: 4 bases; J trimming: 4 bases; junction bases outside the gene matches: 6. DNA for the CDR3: TGTGCCAGCAGTGTTGACAGGGTCAGCACCGGGGAGCTGTTTTTT. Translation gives CASSVDRVSTGELFF.

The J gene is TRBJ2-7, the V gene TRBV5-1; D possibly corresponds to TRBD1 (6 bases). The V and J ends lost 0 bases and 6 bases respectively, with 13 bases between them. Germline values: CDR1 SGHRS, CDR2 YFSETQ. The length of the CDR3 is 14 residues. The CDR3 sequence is CASSLASRGLEQYF. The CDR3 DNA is TGCGCCAGCAGCTTGGCTAGCAGGGGTCTCGAGCAGTACTTC.

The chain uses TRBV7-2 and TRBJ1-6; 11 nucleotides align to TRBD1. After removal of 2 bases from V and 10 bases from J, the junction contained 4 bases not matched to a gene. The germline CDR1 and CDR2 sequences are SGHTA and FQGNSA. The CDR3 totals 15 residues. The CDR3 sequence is CASSLRGQGDSPLHF. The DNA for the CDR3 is TGTGCCAGCAGCTTAAGGGGACAGGGGGACTCACCCCTCCACTTT.

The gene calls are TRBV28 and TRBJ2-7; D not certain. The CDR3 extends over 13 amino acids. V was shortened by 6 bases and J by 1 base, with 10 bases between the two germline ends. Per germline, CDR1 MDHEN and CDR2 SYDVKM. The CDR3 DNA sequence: TGTGCCAGCAGCCCCCCCCGGTCCTACGAGCAGTACTTC. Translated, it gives CASSPPRSYEQYF.

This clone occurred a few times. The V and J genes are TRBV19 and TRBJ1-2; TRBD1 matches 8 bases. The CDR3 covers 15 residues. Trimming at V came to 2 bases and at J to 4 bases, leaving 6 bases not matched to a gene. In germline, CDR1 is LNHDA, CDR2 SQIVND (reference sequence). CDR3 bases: TGTGCCAGTAGTATACCGGGACAGGCGCTCTATGGCTACACCTTC. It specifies CASSIPGQALYGYTF.

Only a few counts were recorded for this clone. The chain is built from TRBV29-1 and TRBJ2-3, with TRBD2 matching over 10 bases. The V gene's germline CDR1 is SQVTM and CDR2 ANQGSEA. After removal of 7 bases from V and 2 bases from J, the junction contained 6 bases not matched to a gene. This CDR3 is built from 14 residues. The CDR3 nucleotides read TGCAGCGGGAAGACTAGCGGGTACACAGATACGCAGTATTTT. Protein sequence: CSGKTSGYTDTQYF.

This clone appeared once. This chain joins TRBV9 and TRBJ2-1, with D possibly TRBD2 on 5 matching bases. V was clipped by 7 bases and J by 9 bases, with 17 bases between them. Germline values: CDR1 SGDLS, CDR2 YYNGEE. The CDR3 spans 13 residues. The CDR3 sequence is CASRVGNSGEQFF. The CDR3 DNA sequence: TGTGCCAGCCGAGTCGGGAATTCCGGTGAGCAGTTCTTC. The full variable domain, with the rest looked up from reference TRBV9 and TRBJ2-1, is DSGVTQTPKHLITATGQRVTLRCSPRSGDLSVYWYQQSLDQGLQFLIQYYNGEERAKGNILERFSAQQFPDLHSELNLSSLELGDSALYFCASRVGNSGEQFFGPGTRLTVL.

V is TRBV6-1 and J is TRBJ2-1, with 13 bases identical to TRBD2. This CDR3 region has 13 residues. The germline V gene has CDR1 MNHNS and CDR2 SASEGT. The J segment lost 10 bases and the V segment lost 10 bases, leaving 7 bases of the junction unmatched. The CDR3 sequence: CAILGLAGREQFF. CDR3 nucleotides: TGTGCCATCTTGGGACTAGCGGGACGGGAGCAGTTCTTC.

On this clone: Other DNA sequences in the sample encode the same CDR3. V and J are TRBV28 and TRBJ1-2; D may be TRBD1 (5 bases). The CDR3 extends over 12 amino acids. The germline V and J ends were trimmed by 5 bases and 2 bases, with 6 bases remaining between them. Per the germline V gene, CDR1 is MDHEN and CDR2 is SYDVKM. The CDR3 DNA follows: TGTGCCAGCAGTCGACAGAACTATGGCTACACCTTC. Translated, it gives CASSRQNYGYTF.

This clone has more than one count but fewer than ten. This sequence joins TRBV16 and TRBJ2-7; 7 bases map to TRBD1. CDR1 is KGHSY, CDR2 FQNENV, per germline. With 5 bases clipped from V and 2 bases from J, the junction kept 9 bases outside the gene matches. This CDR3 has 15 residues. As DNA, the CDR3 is TGTGCCAGCAGCACGCACGTACAGGGGACCTACGAGCAGTACTTC. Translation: CASSTHVQGTYEQYF. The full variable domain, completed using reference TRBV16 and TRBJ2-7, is GEEVAQTPKHLVRGEGQKAKLYCAPIKGHSYVFWYQQVLKNEFKFLISFQNENVFDETGMPKERFSAKCLPNSPCSLEIQATKLEDSAVYFCASSTHVQGTYEQYFGPGTRLTVT.

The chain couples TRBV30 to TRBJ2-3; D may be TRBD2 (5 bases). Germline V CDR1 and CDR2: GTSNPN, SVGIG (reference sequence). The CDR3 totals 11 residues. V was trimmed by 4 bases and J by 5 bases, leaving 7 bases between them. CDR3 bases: TGTGCCTGGATCAGCGGAGATACGCAGTATTTT. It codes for CAWISGDTQYF.

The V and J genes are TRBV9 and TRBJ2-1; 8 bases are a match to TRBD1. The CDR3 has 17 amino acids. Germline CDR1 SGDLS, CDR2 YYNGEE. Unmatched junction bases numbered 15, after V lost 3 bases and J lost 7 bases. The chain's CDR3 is CASSAAGAGQGRNEQFF. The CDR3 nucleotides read TGTGCCAGCAGCGCCGCAGGAGCAGGACAGGGAAGAAATGAGCAGTTCTTC.